This TCR beta chain was sequenced during a study of CD8+CD57+ T cells in acquired aplastic anemia. Sequenced patients had shown CD8+CD57+ cell expansion by flow cytometry. CDR3 and TCR beta VDJ profiling relied on a genomic DNA template. TCRdb independently ran MiXCR on the reads; one entry per CDR3 protein. The sample has some 200,000 distinct CDR3 sequences, more than 55% seen once. This CDR3 comprises 19 residues. The V and J ends lost 3 bases and 5 bases, in that order; junction bases with no gene match: 18. Per the germline V gene, CDR1 is LNHNV and CDR2 is YYDKDF (reference sequence). This TCR was sampled from a human donor with aplastic anemia. The source material was sorted CD4+, CD8+, or CD8+CD57+ T cells (not recorded which) from PBMCs. The chain is built from TRBV15 and TRBJ2-7, with 11 bases lining up with TRBD1. The CDR3 spells CATSSFLDRGQSGGNEQYF. The DNA of the CDR3 is TGTGCCACCAGCAGCTTTCTGGACAGGGGGCAGAGTGGCGGCAACGAGCAGTACTTC.